Below are 16 T cell receptor beta chains sequenced from a single sample in a study of T cell repertoires in cytomegalovirus infection. TCRdb processed the reads anew with MiXCR; each CDR3 protein has one entry. The data hold some 320,000 distinct CDR3 sequences, with more than 8% observed a single time. Sequenced: PBMCs. The receptor set was obtained from a human donor in good health (CMV status not recorded). Some clones in this sample may be carry-over from other donors' samples.

This clonotype was found a few times. The chain recombines TRBV11-2 with TRBJ2-7; 10 nucleotides agree with TRBD2. Trimming took 6 bases from V and 5 from J; bases not matched to a gene: 10. Germline CDR1 is SGHAT and CDR2 is FQNNGV. The CDR3 covers 15 residues. CDR3 in amino acids: CASREPGLASNEQYF. The CDR3 nucleotides are TGTGCCAGCAGAGAGCCGGGACTAGCGTCCAACGAGCAGTACTTC.

This clonotype showed up just a few times. The chain employs TRBV19 and TRBJ2-3, with D uncertain. From germline, CDR1 is LNHDA and CDR2 SQIVND (reference sequence). The length of the CDR3 is 14 residues. V lost 6 bases and J 1 base, leaving 11 bases between the germline ends. The CDR3 coding sequence is TGTGCCAGTAGGCCCCGCTCCCGCACAGATACGCAGTATTTT. Residues: CASRPRSRTDTQYF.

J is TRBJ2-5 and V is TRBV10-3, with D perhaps matching TRBD1 (6 bases). Germline CDR1 is ENHRY and CDR2 is SYGVKD. With 10 bases removed from V and 3 bases from J, the gap between germline ends came to 9 bases. The CDR3 runs 11 residues. This CDR3 reads CASGQKETQYF. The CDR3 bases are TGTGCCAGCGGACAGAAAGAGACCCAGTACTTC.

The sample holds a few counts of this clonotype. The chain has TRBV7-2 and TRBJ2-5, with 11 bases that match TRBD2. Germline lookup yields CDR1 SGHTA and CDR2 FQGNSA. The V and J ends lost 2 bases and 1 base, in that order; junction bases with no gene match: 9. The CDR3 runs 18 residues. The CDR3 loop is CASSLKGVAGGFQETQYF. The CDR3 nucleotides read TGTGCCAGCAGCTTAAAAGGGGTAGCGGGAGGGTTCCAAGAGACCCAGTACTTC.

This clonotype was seen more than once but under ten times. The gene calls are TRBV10-3 and TRBJ2-1; 7 bases map to TRBD1. V dropped 11 bases and J dropped 6; count of bases not matched to a gene: 13. The CDR3 sequence is 14 residues long. Germline loops: CDR1 ENHRY, CDR2 SYGVKD. The CDR3 spells CAVQGEQGLNEQFF. As DNA, the CDR3 is TGTGCCGTCCAGGGGGAACAGGGCCTCAATGAGCAGTTCTTC.

The J gene is TRBJ2-7, the V gene TRBV11-1; 8 bases are a match to TRBD1. Trimming cost V 4 bases and J 6 bases; bases outside gene matches: 5. In germline, CDR1 is SGHAT, CDR2 FQDESV (reference sequence). This CDR3 contains 13 residues. The CDR3: CASSSDRAGEQYF. The CDR3 region has the DNA TGTGCCAGCAGCTCGGACAGGGCCGGCGAGCAGTACTTC.

This clonotype was counted a few times. The rearrangement uses TRBV19 and TRBJ2-5, with D hard to call. This CDR3 is built from 12 residues. V lost 3 bases to trimming and J lost 5 bases, with 7 bases between them. CDR1 is LNHDA and CDR2 is SQIVND in the germline V gene (reference sequence). The CDR3 region has the DNA TGTGCCAGTAGTATTTCCAGGGAGACCCAGTACTTC. Protein sequence: CASSISRETQYF.

This clonotype came up many times. This CDR3 is CASSHQVGTGELFF. The CDR3 DNA is TGCGCCAGCAGCCACCAAGTCGGAACCGGGGAGCTGTTTTTT. The V and J genes are TRBV4-3 and TRBJ2-2; D is ambiguous. Germline V CDR1 and CDR2: LGHNA, YSLEER. The CDR3 consists of 14 residues. The V gene lost 3 bases and the J gene lost 5 bases, with 10 bases spanning the gap.

Note on this clonotype: The junction departs from germline at one end; a sequencing error may be responsible. V usage is TRBV27 and J usage is TRBJ1-1; D is unclear. The CDR3 covers 14 residues. The V gene's germline CDR1 is MNHEY and CDR2 SMNVEV (reference sequence). CDR3: CSSKRRPPNTEAFF. The DNA for the CDR3 is TGTTCCAGCAAAAGAAGACCGCCGAACACTGAAGCTTTCTTT.

This clonotype came up a few times. This chain uses TRBV7-6 with TRBJ2-5; 9 bases map to TRBD1. Trimming at V came to 7 bases and at J to 4 bases, leaving 10 bases not matched to a gene. CDR1 is SGHVS and CDR2 is FNYEAQ in the germline V gene. The CDR3 extends over 15 amino acids. CDR3 residues: CASKGMTGGAETQYF. DNA of the CDR3: TGTGCCAGCAAAGGGATGACAGGGGGTGCAGAGACCCAGTACTTC.

This clonotype showed up many times. The V and J genes are TRBV7-2 and TRBJ1-6, with D perhaps TRBD1 (5 bases). The CDR3 is 14 residues long. V was pared by 7 bases and J by 8 bases, with 15 bases between. Germline CDR1 is SGHTA and CDR2 is FQGNSA. CDR3 sequence reads: CASNRPGIDSPLHF. In nucleotides, the CDR3 is TGTGCCAGCAACCGTCCAGGGATCGATTCACCCCTCCACTTT. Together with reference TRBV7-2 and TRBJ1-6, the CDR3 gives the full variable domain: GAGVSQSPSNKVTEKGKDVELRCDPISGHTALYWYRQSLGQGLEFLIYFQGNSAPDKSGLPSDRFSAERTGGSVSTLTIQRTQQEDSAVYLCASNRPGIDSPLHFGNGTRLTVT.

This clonotype has at least ten counts. The V call is TRBV12-3 or TRBV12-4, the J call TRBJ2-2, with 8 bases identical to TRBD2. V trimming: 6 bases; J trimming: 6 bases; junction bases outside the gene matches: 9. This CDR3 is built from 15 residues. The CDR3 DNA sequence: TGTGCCAGCAGACCCCAGGTAGCGGGGTCCGGGGAGCTGTTTTTT. Translation: CASRPQVAGSGELFF.

The V gene is TRBV20-1, the J gene TRBJ2-3, with 10 bases that match TRBD2. Trimming removed 6 bases from V and 2 bases from J; junction bases left unmatched: 11. The CDR3 is 16 amino acids. CDR1 is DFQATT, CDR2 SNEGSKA, per germline (reference sequence). CDR3 nucleotide sequence: TGCAGTGCGGAACCACGGACTAGCGGATTCACAGATACGCAGTATTTT. Protein sequence: CSAEPRTSGFTDTQYF.

This clonotype was counted a few times. The chain employs TRBV6-1 and TRBJ2-7; no clear D gene. The V end was cut by 1 base, the J end by 1 base, with 8 bases between. The CDR3 contains 14 residues. Germline CDR1 and CDR2: MNHNS and SASEGT. The CDR3 loop is CASSEGLISYEQYF. The CDR3 DNA reads TGTGCCAGCAGTGAAGGGCTGATTTCCTACGAGCAGTACTTC.

The chain is built from TRBV4-3 and TRBJ2-1, with D perhaps matching TRBD2 (7 bases). The CDR3 is made up of 17 amino acids. Trimming took off 0 bases at V and 4 bases at J, with 16 bases between the two ends. The V gene's germline CDR1 is LGHNA and CDR2 YSLEER. This chain's CDR3 is CASSQDITGGPYNEQFF. In DNA, the CDR3 is TGCGCCAGCAGCCAAGATATTACGGGGGGCCCGTACAATGAGCAGTTCTTC.

V gene TRBV27 combines with J gene TRBJ2-1; D uncertain. Germline CDR1 reads MNHEY; CDR2 reads SMNVEV (reference sequence). The CDR3 extends over 14 amino acids. Deletions cut 6 bases from V and 9 bases from J, with 18 bases between. The CDR3 DNA reads TGTGCCAGCAGCCCGAAGCAATCCGGGTCTGAGCAGTTCTTC. It specifies CASSPKQSGSEQFF.